The 20 T cell receptor beta chains below all came from one sample that was sequenced in a study of Ad26.COV2.S vaccination and SARS-CoV-2 variants (dated by TCRdb to about 2021). According to the study, the label for this sample's treatment or condition signals: roughly 19 received Ad26.COV2.S at low or high dose, single or two shots; roughly five received placebo; per-sample allocation not given. Repertoires of vaccine and placebo recipients were sequenced from samples taken on day 63 after the first injection. Receptor libraries were prepared by the immunoSEQ multiplex PCR assay. TCRdb obtained this table from immuneACCESS and retained in-frame rearrangements with V and J assigned. These tables miss some clones; where compared with another copy, unresolved V genes account for less than half of the shortfall, and the remainder is unexplained. Here the sample has roughly 300,000 clones; 86% occur a single time. Approximately 12% of the sample rests with the top ten.

This material consisted of peripheral blood, taken in a trial of Ad26.COV2.S vaccine versus placebo. These receptors all stem from a person between 18 and 60 years old who received the Ad26.COV2.S COVID-19 vaccine or a placebo.

The V gene is TRBV10-3, the J gene TRBJ1-6; D not resolved. Germline V gene lookup returns CDR1 ENHRY and CDR2 SYGVKD. The ends were cut back, 4 bases at V and 7 bases at J, with 11 bases in the middle. The CDR3 has 14 amino acids. The CDR3 reads CAISGGGENSPLHF. The DNA of the CDR3 is TGTGCCATCAGTGGAGGTGGAGAGAATTCACCCCTCCACTTT.

The rearrangement links TRBV10-3 to TRBJ1-2, with D possibly matching TRBD1 (5 bases). Trimming took 6 bases from V and 2 from J, leaving 10 bases between them. The V gene's germline CDR1 is ENHRY and CDR2 SYGVKD. CDR3 length: 13 amino acids. CDR3 coding DNA: TGTGCCATCAGGGGGGACGGGAACTATGGCTACACCTTC. Encoded protein: CAIRGDGNYGYTF.

This chain connects TRBV4-2 to TRBJ2-5; a weak D match, TRBD2 (6 bases). Trimming removed 6 bases at V and 14 bases at J, with 19 bases between. The CDR3 sequence is 12 residues long. Germline V gene data show CDR1 as LGHNA and CDR2 as YNFKEQ. CDR3 loop: CASSLTGGFLYF. The DNA for the CDR3 is TGTGCCAGCAGTCTCACCGGAGGGTTCCTCTACTTC.

The chain combines TRBV24-1 with TRBJ1-1, with D possibly TRBD1 on 6 matching bases. This CDR3 has 14 residues. The germline V and J ends were trimmed by 9 bases and 3 bases, with 16 bases remaining between them. CDR1 is KGHDR and CDR2 is SFDVKD in the germline V gene. The CDR3 region is CATVGGAGDTEAFF. The CDR3 DNA reads TGTGCCACCGTGGGGGGGGCCGGGGACACTGAAGCTTTCTTT.

V is TRBV28 and J is TRBJ2-1; TRBD2 matches at 10 bases. This CDR3 comprises 16 residues. V was pared by 6 bases and J by 3 bases, with 8 bases of the junction left unmatched. CDR1 MDHEN and CDR2 SYDVKM come from the germline V gene. CDR3 sequence reads: CASRLRTSGFYNEQFF. Written as DNA, the CDR3 is TGTGCCAGCAGATTACGGACTAGCGGATTCTACAATGAGCAGTTCTTC. Looking up the rest from reference TRBV28 and TRBJ2-1 gives the full variable domain: DVKVTQSSRYLVKRTGEKVFLECVQDMDHENMFWYRQDPGLGLRLIYFSYDVKMKEKGDIPEGYSVSREKKERFSLILESASTNQTSMYLCASRLRTSGFYNEQFFGPGTRLTVL.

This chain uses TRBV4-3 with TRBJ2-1, with D hard to call. Trimming shortened V by 2 bases and J by 4 bases, and 12 bases separated the two germline ends. The CDR3 contains 15 residues. In germline, CDR1 is LGHNA, CDR2 YSLEER. The CDR3 coding sequence is TGCGCCAGCAGCCAACAAAACGTGGGGTACAATGAGCAGTTCTTC. As protein: CASSQQNVGYNEQFF.

V and J are TRBV4-3 and TRBJ1-1, with 8 bases matching TRBD1. Germline V gene sequence: CDR1 LGHNA, CDR2 YSLEER. With V trimmed by 3 bases and J by 4 bases, 1 base remained unmatched. The CDR3 has 13 residues. CDR3 in amino acids: CASSHGTGTEAFF. As DNA, the CDR3 is TGCGCCAGCAGCCACGGGACAGGCACTGAAGCTTTCTTT.

V gene TRBV3-1 (or the pseudogene TRBV3-2) combines with J gene TRBJ2-3; 7 nucleotides agree with TRBD2. The J segment lost 3 bases and the V segment lost 7 bases, leaving 16 bases of the junction unmatched. CDR3 length: 17 residues. Germline-derived CDR1 and CDR2 are LGHDT and YNNKEL (reference sequence). The CDR3: CASTLGGKSRRTDTQYF. The CDR3 nucleotides read TGTGCCAGCACACTCGGGGGGAAGAGTAGACGGACAGATACGCAGTATTTT.

The gene calls are TRBV7-6 and TRBJ2-7; TRBD2 agrees at 9 bases. The V and J ends lost 2 bases and 7 bases, in that order; junction bases with no gene match: 9. Germline CDR1 reads SGHVS; CDR2 reads FNYEAQ. The CDR3 is 15 amino acids. CDR3 amino acids: CASSLRASGDAEQYF. The CDR3 bases are TGTGCCAGCAGCTTAAGGGCTAGCGGGGATGCAGAGCAGTACTTC.

The rearrangement uses TRBV10-3 and TRBJ2-5; D might be TRBD2 (6 bases). The CDR3 totals 14 residues. Trimming cost V 6 bases and J 2 bases, with 13 bases left between them. Germline lookup yields CDR1 ENHRY and CDR2 SYGVKD. CDR3 amino acids: CAIRQAGTQETQYF. The CDR3 nucleotides read TGTGCCATCAGGCAGGCAGGGACTCAAGAGACCCAGTACTTC.

The CDR3 loop reads CASSQTRQSYEQYF. Written as DNA, the CDR3 is TGTGCCAGCAGCCAAACCAGGCAGTCCTACGAGCAGTACTTC. The rearrangement links TRBV3-1 (or the pseudogene TRBV3-2) to TRBJ2-7; D is undetermined. The germline V and J ends were trimmed by 2 bases and 1 base, with 9 bases remaining between them. Germline V CDR1 and CDR2: LGHDT, YNNKEL (reference sequence). CDR3 length: 14 residues.

This clone came up a few times. V is TRBV6-5 and J is TRBJ2-1; D is unresolved. The CDR3 contains 15 residues. V shed 7 bases and J shed 7 bases, with 20 bases lying between them. Germline V lookup: CDR1 MNHEY, CDR2 SVGAGI. This CDR3 is CASNHGQRPQNEQFF. Here the CDR3 DNA reads TGTGCCAGCAACCATGGCCAGCGCCCTCAAAATGAGCAGTTCTTC.

The rearrangement links TRBV3-1 (or the pseudogene TRBV3-2) to TRBJ2-5; perhaps TRBD1 as D (5 bases). V was shortened by 2 bases and J by 2 bases, with 12 bases between the two germline ends. The CDR3 has 15 amino acids. Germline CDR1 reads LGHDT; CDR2 reads YNNKEL (reference sequence). The DNA of the CDR3 is TGTGCCAGCAGCCAACCATGGGGCAAGCAAGAGACCCAGTACTTC. Protein: CASSQPWGKQETQYF.

The chain is built from TRBV20-1 and TRBJ2-1, with 8 positions matching TRBD2. Germline CDR1 is DFQATT and CDR2 is SNEGSKA (reference sequence). Trimming took 3 bases from V and 0 from J; bases not matched to a gene: 4. This CDR3 comprises 15 residues. This CDR3 is CSASAGGASYNEQFF. Written as DNA, the CDR3 is TGCAGTGCTAGTGCCGGGGGGGCCTCCTACAATGAGCAGTTCTTC.

The genes are TRBV9 and TRBJ1-1; D is ambiguous. Trimming shortened V by 1 base and J by 2 bases, and 6 bases separated the two germline ends. CDR1 is SGDLS and CDR2 is YYNGEE in the germline V gene. The CDR3 sequence is 13 residues long. The CDR3 spells CASSVYGNTEAFF. The CDR3 DNA reads TGTGCCAGCAGCGTATACGGAAACACTGAAGCTTTCTTT. Full variable domain (outside the CDR3, taken from reference TRBV9 and TRBJ1-1): DSGVTQTPKHLITATGQRVTLRCSPRSGDLSVYWYQQSLDQGLQFLIQYYNGEERAKGNILERFSAQQFPDLHSELNLSSLELGDSALYFCASSVYGNTEAFFGQGTRLTVV.

As for this clone: Other DNA sequences in this sample translate to the same CDR3. V usage is TRBV7-2 and J usage is TRBJ1-3; D may be TRBD1 (5 bases). With 5 bases removed from V and 4 bases from J, the gap between germline ends came to 12 bases. Germline values: CDR1 SGHTA, CDR2 FQGNSA. The CDR3 has 14 amino acids. The DNA of the CDR3 is TGTGCCAGCAGCCCCCAGGGATCCGGAAACACCATATATTTT. Its translation: CASSPQGSGNTIYF. The full variable domain, with the rest looked up from reference TRBV7-2 and TRBJ1-3, is GAGVSQSPSNKVTEKGKDVELRCDPISGHTALYWYRQSLGQGLEFLIYFQGNSAPDKSGLPSDRFSAERTGGSVSTLTIQRTQQEDSAVYLCASSPQGSGNTIYFGEGSWLTVV.

This chain connects TRBV4-3 to TRBJ1-5; D gene uncertain. V lost 3 bases to trimming and J lost 16 bases, with 16 bases between them. Germline lookup yields CDR1 LGHNA and CDR2 YSLEER. The CDR3 spans 12 residues. As DNA, the CDR3 is TGCGCCAGCAGCCAGGCAGAGAGCGTGGGACATTTT. Protein product: CASSQAESVGHF.

The chain carries TRBV6-2 or TRBV6-3 and TRBJ1-5; D not certain. The CDR3 runs to 17 residues. V shed 0 bases and J shed 0 bases, with 12 bases lying between them. Germline V CDR1 and CDR2: MNHEY, SVGEGT. Written as DNA, the CDR3 is TGTGCCAGCAGTTACTCGAAGTTGGGGTCTAGCAATCAGCCCCAGCATTTT. It yields the protein CASSYSKLGSSNQPQHF.

The chain couples TRBV10-3 to TRBJ1-2; D gene ambiguous. This CDR3 region has 14 residues. Trimming stripped 2 bases from V and 3 bases from J, with 10 bases between. From germline, CDR1 is ENHRY and CDR2 SYGVKD. CDR3 sequence: CAISEMRGDYGYTF. In DNA, the CDR3 is TGTGCCATCAGTGAGATGAGAGGCGACTATGGCTACACCTTC.

V is TRBV18 and J is TRBJ2-1; 8 bases match TRBD2. The V segment lost 4 bases and the J segment 15 bases; nucleotides outside the gene matches: 20. Germline assignment: CDR1 KGHSH and CDR2 LQKENI. The CDR3 loop spans 16 amino acids. The CDR3 protein is CASSLNQQAGDRGGFF. CDR3 in DNA: TGTGCCAGCTCACTAAACCAGCAAGCGGGAGACCGGGGGGGGTTCTTC.